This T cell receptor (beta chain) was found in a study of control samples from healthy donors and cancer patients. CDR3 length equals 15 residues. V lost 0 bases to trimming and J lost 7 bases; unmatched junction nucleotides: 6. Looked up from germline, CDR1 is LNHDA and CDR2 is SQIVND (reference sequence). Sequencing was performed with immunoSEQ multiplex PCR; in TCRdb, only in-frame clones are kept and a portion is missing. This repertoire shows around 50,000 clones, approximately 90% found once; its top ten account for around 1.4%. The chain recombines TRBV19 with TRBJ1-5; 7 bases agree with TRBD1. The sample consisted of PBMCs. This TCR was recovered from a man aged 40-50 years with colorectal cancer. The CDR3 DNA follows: TGTGCCAGTAGTATAGATCAGGGGGGCCACCAGCCCCAGCATTTT. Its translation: CASSIDQGGHQPQHF.